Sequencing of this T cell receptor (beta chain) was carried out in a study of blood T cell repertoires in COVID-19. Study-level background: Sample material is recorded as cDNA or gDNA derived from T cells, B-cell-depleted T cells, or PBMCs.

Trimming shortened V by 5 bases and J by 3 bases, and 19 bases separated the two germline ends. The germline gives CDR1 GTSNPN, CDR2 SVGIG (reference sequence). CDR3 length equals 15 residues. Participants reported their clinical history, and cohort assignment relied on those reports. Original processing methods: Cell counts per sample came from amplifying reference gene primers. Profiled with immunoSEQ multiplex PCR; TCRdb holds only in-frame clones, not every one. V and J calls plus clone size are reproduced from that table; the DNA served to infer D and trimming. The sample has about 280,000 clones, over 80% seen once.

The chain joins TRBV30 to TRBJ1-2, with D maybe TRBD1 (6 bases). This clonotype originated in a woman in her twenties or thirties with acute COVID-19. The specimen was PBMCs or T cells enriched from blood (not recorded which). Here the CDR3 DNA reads TGTGCCTGGTCCTCGGGACAATCTTCTTACTATGGCTACACCTTC. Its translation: CAWSSGQSSYYGYTF.